This passage covers 28 T cell receptor beta chains from one sample sequenced in a study of cytomegalovirus exposure and HLA in healthy donors. The primer mix had 60 Vbeta and 13 Jbeta primers. Method: immunoSEQ multiplex PCR; TCRdb's copy keeps in-frame clones and lacks some. The repertoire holds around 200,000 clones, roughly four fifths seen once, with over 2.5% in the top ten. Sequencing was done on a sample of PBMCs. These receptors were collected from a male donor in good health and CMV-seronegative.

This chain links TRBV4-2 with TRBJ2-3, with a possible D match to TRBD2 (5 bases). The V gene lost 1 base and the J gene lost 8 bases, with 10 bases spanning the gap. In germline, CDR1 is LGHNA, CDR2 YNFKEQ. CDR3 length: 13 residues. Here the CDR3 DNA reads TGTGCCAGCAGCCAAGTCTTGGAGGTTACGCAGTATTTT. Translated, it gives CASSQVLEVTQYF.

The chain couples TRBV19 to TRBJ2-3; 12 nucleotides line up with TRBD2. Germline CDR1 LNHDA, CDR2 SQIVND (reference sequence). The CDR3 has 17 amino acids. J was trimmed by 4 bases and V by 3 bases; bases with no gene match: 8. The DNA of the CDR3 is TGTGCCAGTAGTATCCGACTAGCGGGAGAGTTACCAGATACGCAGTATTTT. It is translated as CASSIRLAGELPDTQYF.

This clone was counted once. The genes are TRBV28 and TRBJ2-7, with no clear D. CDR3 length: 12 amino acids. V lost 5 bases and J lost 7, with 12 bases in between. Germline CDR1 MDHEN, CDR2 SYDVKM. For the CDR3, the DNA is TGTGCCAGCAGTACAACCCTTATTGAGCAGTACTTC. Encoded protein: CASSTTLIEQYF.

In its sample, this clone was seen a few times. The CDR3 coding sequence is TGTGCCAGCAGCCATACCCCCAGGGAAGCTTTCTTT. This gives the protein CASSHTPREAFF. This chain uses TRBV13 with TRBJ1-1; no clear D. This CDR3 region has 12 residues. The germline V gene encodes CDR1 PRHDT and CDR2 FYEKMQ (reference sequence). Trimming shortened V by 5 bases and J by 8 bases, and 12 bases separated the two germline ends.

The chain carries TRBV28 and TRBJ1-5, with a tentative D call TRBD1 (5 bases). Trimming took 1 base from V and 9 from J, leaving 16 bases between them. The CDR3 consists of 15 residues. CDR1 and CDR2 (germline): MDHEN, SYDVKM. CDR3 region: CASSLFGALTVPQHF. The CDR3 DNA reads as TGTGCCAGCAGTTTATTTGGGGCCCTTACGGTGCCCCAGCATTTT.

V and J are TRBV28 and TRBJ2-7; 9 bases map to TRBD1. This CDR3 spans 14 amino acids. Germline CDR1 reads MDHEN; CDR2 reads SYDVKM. The junction had 6 bases not matched to a gene; V was cut back by 6 bases and J by 3 bases. The CDR3 loop is CASSTPGQGYEQYF. The CDR3 DNA is TGTGCCAGCAGCACCCCGGGACAGGGCTACGAGCAGTACTTC.

The CDR3 DNA sequence: TGTGCCAGCTCACCATTAGGCGCCCTAGCGGGGGCGAATGAGCAGTTCTTC. Its protein product is CASSPLGALAGANEQFF. This chain joins TRBV18 and TRBJ2-1; 10 bases are shared with TRBD2. Germline V lookup: CDR1 KGHSH, CDR2 LQKENI. The CDR3 is 17 amino acids. V trimming: 2 bases; J trimming: 7 bases; junction bases outside the gene matches: 11.

This clone was observed a handful of times. This rearrangement joins TRBV6-6 to TRBJ2-7; unclear D gene. V shed 5 bases and J shed 0 bases, with 5 bases lying between them. Germline V gives CDR1 MNHNY, CDR2 SVGAGI (reference sequence). This CDR3 is 12 amino acids long. The CDR3 reads CASSRSSYEQYF. For the CDR3, the DNA is TGTGCCAGCAGTCGTTCCTCCTACGAGCAGTACTTC.

The chain couples TRBV7-9 to TRBJ1-1, with no clear D. The CDR3 contains 13 residues. CDR1 and CDR2 from the germline V gene are SEHNR and FQNEAQ (reference sequence). V dropped 3 bases and J dropped 1 base, with 6 bases sitting between them. In DNA, the CDR3 is TGTGCCAGCAGCTTCTCGGGGAACACTGAAGCTTTCTTT. It specifies CASSFSGNTEAFF.

The genes are TRBV6-5 and TRBJ2-5, with 8 bases that match TRBD1. The end of the DNA is better explained by TRBJ2-7, so the J call may be wrong. The CDR3 extends over 15 amino acids. The germline gives CDR1 MNHEY, CDR2 SVGAGI. CDR3 loop: CASSYGQGASYEQYF. For the CDR3, the DNA is TGTGCCAGCAGTTATGGTCAGGGGGCTTCCTACGAGCAGTACTTC.

This chain uses TRBV28 with TRBJ2-5; D perhaps matches TRBD1 (8 bases). Germline values: CDR1 MDHEN, CDR2 SYDVKM. There are 14 residues in the CDR3. V was trimmed by 4 bases and J by 7 bases, leaving 16 bases between them. CDR3 protein: CASSYSGGGGTQYF. The CDR3 DNA reads as TGTGCCAGCAGTTACTCAGGGGGCGGGGGGACCCAGTACTTC.

The rearrangement joins TRBV28 to TRBJ1-5; TRBD1 is a possible D gene (5 bases). The CDR3 length is 13 residues. Trimming shortened V by 11 bases and J by 0 bases, and 11 bases separated the two germline ends. Germline lookup yields CDR1 MDHEN and CDR2 SYDVKM. The CDR3 nucleotides read TGTGCCTACGCAGGGTCTAGCAATCAGCCCCAGCATTTT. This sequence encodes CAYAGSSNQPQHF.

The chain recombines TRBV4-1 with TRBJ1-2; TRBD1 matches 7 bases. Germline CDR1 and CDR2: MGHRA and YSYEKL. The junction had 7 bases not matched to a gene; V was cut back by 2 bases and J by 1 base. This CDR3 region has 16 residues. The CDR3 is CASSQPRTGRNYGYTF. The DNA for the CDR3 is TGCGCCAGCAGCCAACCCAGGACAGGCCGTAACTATGGCTACACCTTC.

This clone appeared once. V and J are TRBV29-1 and TRBJ2-7; 7 bases are a match to TRBD1. Losses at the gene ends were 4 bases for V and 6 bases for J; bases not matched to a gene: 12. Germline V gene sequence: CDR1 SQVTM, CDR2 ANQGSEA. The CDR3 extends over 14 amino acids. The CDR3 nucleotides read TGCAGCGTTGGCTTGACAGGGATCGGCTCCGAGCAGTACTTC. It codes for CSVGLTGIGSEQYF.

V gene TRBV7-3 combines with J gene TRBJ2-2, with 9 bases aligning to TRBD2. Germline V gene sequence: CDR1 SGHTA, CDR2 FQGTGA. This CDR3 has 15 amino acids. V lost 5 bases to trimming and J lost 7 bases; unmatched junction nucleotides: 8. CDR3 DNA sequence: TGTGCCAGCAGCCCGGGACTAGCTGGTTTCGGGGAGCTGTTTTTT. It encodes CASSPGLAGFGELFF.

This clone showed up just a few times. The chain has TRBV2 and TRBJ2-3; possible D gene TRBD2, 5 bases. With 2 bases removed from V and 1 base from J, the gap between germline ends came to 10 bases. The germline V gene encodes CDR1 SNHLY and CDR2 FYNNEI. The CDR3 spans 15 residues. The chain's CDR3 is CASSERLGGTDTQYF. DNA of the CDR3: TGTGCCAGCAGTGAACGTCTCGGGGGCACAGATACGCAGTATTTT. Using reference TRBV2 and TRBJ2-3 for the parts outside the CDR3, the full variable domain is EPEVTQTPSHQVTQMGQEVILRCVPISNHLYFYWYRQILGQKVEFLVSFYNNEISEKSEIFDDQFSVERPDGSNFTLKIRSTKLEDSAMYFCASSERLGGTDTQYFGPGTRLTVL.

This chain connects TRBV15 to TRBJ1-5, with D possibly being TRBD1 (6 bases). V was pared by 2 bases and J by 3 bases, with 8 bases between. There are 14 residues in the CDR3. CDR1 and CDR2 from the germline V gene are LNHNV and YYDKDF (reference sequence). The CDR3 region has the DNA TGTGCCACCAGCAGACAGGGGAACAATCAGCCCCAGCATTTT. This translates into CATSRQGNNQPQHF.

This rearrangement joins TRBV29-1 to TRBJ2-3; 9 bases align to TRBD1. Germline assignment: CDR1 SQVTM and CDR2 ANQGSEA. V lost 3 bases to trimming and J lost 6 bases; unmatched junction nucleotides: 10. The CDR3 has 15 residues. The CDR3 nucleotides are TGCAGCGTTGATGGGACAGGGATCTTCATGGATACGCAGTATTTT. This translates into CSVDGTGIFMDTQYF.

This chain connects TRBV19 to TRBJ1-3; D might be TRBD1 (5 bases). The ends were cut back, 8 bases at V and 0 bases at J, with 11 bases in the middle. Germline V gene lookup returns CDR1 LNHDA and CDR2 SQIVND (reference sequence). This CDR3 is built from 14 residues. The DNA for the CDR3 is TGTGCCAGTCTACGGAGGGGCTCTGGAAACACCATATATTTT. Encoded protein: CASLRRGSGNTIYF.

This chain joins TRBV19 and TRBJ2-1; a weak D match, TRBD1 (6 bases). Trimming stripped 6 bases from V and 2 bases from J, with 14 bases between. CDR1 is LNHDA, CDR2 SQIVND, per germline (reference sequence). This CDR3 has 15 amino acids. The CDR3 reads CASSFTGTTYNEQFF. CDR3 nucleotide sequence: TGTGCCAGTAGCTTCACCGGGACAACCTACAATGAGCAGTTCTTC. Variable domain in full (rest from reference TRBV19 and TRBJ2-1): DGGITQSPKYLFRKEGQNVTLSCEQNLNHDAMYWYRQDPGQGLRLIYYSQIVNDFQKGDIAEGYSVSREKKESFPLTVTSAQKNPTAFYLCASSFTGTTYNEQFFGPGTRLTVL.

This clone was seen a single time. This chain connects TRBV5-1 to TRBJ2-1; 11 bases map to TRBD2. V lost 0 bases and J lost 4; bases outside the gene matches: 21. CDR3 length: 22 residues. Looked up from germline, CDR1 is SGHRS and CDR2 is YFSETQ. The CDR3 loop reads CASSLVYRLAGGNPKNYNEQFF. CDR3 sequence (DNA): TGCGCCAGCAGCTTGGTTTATCGGCTAGCGGGGGGTAACCCGAAAAATTACAATGAGCAGTTCTTC. The complete variable domain, with remaining parts taken from reference TRBV5-1 and TRBJ2-1, reads KAGVTQTPRYLIKTRGQQVTLSCSPISGHRSVSWYQQTPGQGLQFLFEYFSETQRNKGNFPGRFSGRQFSNSRSEMNVSTLELGDSALYLCASSLVYRLAGGNPKNYNEQFFGPGTRLTVL.

As regards this clone: At one of its ends the junction is not consistent with the germline gene, which may arise from a read error. V and J are TRBV30 and TRBJ2-6, with D possibly being TRBD2 (5 bases). The CDR3 loop spans 17 amino acids. Germline-derived CDR1 and CDR2 are GTSNPN and SVGIG (reference sequence). DNA for the CDR3: TGTGCCTGGAGTGTACGAGGGAGAGGCTCTCGGGCCAACGTCCTGACTTTC. This codes for CAWSVRGRGSRANVLTF.

This clone was recorded a few times. The chain couples TRBV4-3 to TRBJ1-5; 7 nucleotides agree with TRBD1. Per the germline V gene, CDR1 is LGHNA and CDR2 is YSLEER. Unmatched junction bases numbered 9, after V lost 3 bases and J lost 4 bases. The length of the CDR3 is 16 residues. The CDR3 is CASSQDSGTANQPQHF. The CDR3 DNA reads as TGCGCCAGCAGCCAGGATTCCGGGACAGCTAATCAGCCCCAGCATTTT.

This sequence joins TRBV21-1 and TRBJ1-2; whether TRBD1, the table's D call, matches the DNA was not checked. TRBV21-1 is assigned pseudogene status. The CDR3 is 13 amino acids. The chain's CDR3 is CASRQGAGYGYTF. CDR3 DNA: TGTGCCAGCAGACAGGGGGCTGGCTATGGCTACACCTTC.

The gene calls are TRBV30 and TRBJ1-5; D is uncertain. The CDR3 length is 15 residues. Per the germline V gene, CDR1 is GTSNPN and CDR2 is SVGIG (reference sequence). The V end lost 4 bases, the J end lost 2 bases, and 15 bases lay between the germline ends. The CDR3 bases are TGTGCCTGGACCCTCGGGTCGGCAGGCAATCAGCCCCAGCATTTT. The encoded protein is CAWTLGSAGNQPQHF.

In this sample, this clone turned up a few times. The rearrangement links TRBV28 to TRBJ2-1; unclear D gene. This CDR3 has 13 amino acids. V gave up 4 bases and J gave up 5 bases, with 9 bases separating them. Per germline, CDR1 MDHEN and CDR2 SYDVKM. The DNA of the CDR3 is TGTGCCAGCAGTTCCAGGTTAAACAATGAGCAGTTCTTC. As protein: CASSSRLNNEQFF.

This sequence joins TRBV7-2 and TRBJ2-5; 13 bases are a match to TRBD2. The closer fit of TRBJ2-7 to the DNA end suggests the J call may be wrong. The CDR3 contains 18 residues. Germline V gene lookup returns CDR1 SGHTA and CDR2 FQGNSA. CDR3 sequence: CASSLVGTSGVLSYEQYF. In nucleotides, the CDR3 is TGTGCCAGCAGCTTAGTCGGGACTAGCGGGGTGCTCTCCTACGAGCAGTACTTC.

V is TRBV25-1 and J is TRBJ2-6; D gene unclear. V gave up 5 bases and J gave up 0 bases, with 8 bases separating them. Germline V CDR1 and CDR2: MGHDK, SYGVNS. The CDR3 is 15 residues long. The CDR3 is CASSSAGSGANVLTF. The CDR3 region has the DNA TGTGCCAGCAGTTCTGCAGGCTCTGGGGCCAACGTCCTGACTTTC.